Following are 27 T cell receptor beta chains from one sample sequenced in a study of molecular identifiers for immune sequencing clone quantification. TCRdb re-called the PCR reads through MiXCR, storing one row per CDR3 protein. The sample yields nearly 650,000 distinct CDR3 sequences, about 25% seen once. The sample taken for sequencing was naive CD8+ T cells from blood, with Jurkat cell RNA spiked in. This sample's subset: FACS-sorted CD8+CD4-CCR7+CD45RA+ naive T cells. The receptors derive from a human donor in good health. Some libraries in this study had Jurkat cell RNA spiked in.

Many counts were recorded for this clonotype. The rearrangement links TRBV7-2 to TRBJ2-2, with D uncertain. The CDR3 totals 17 residues. CDR1 is SGHTA and CDR2 is FQGNSA in the germline V gene. Trimming took 1 base from V and 3 from J, leaving 15 bases between them. The CDR3 bases are TGTGCCAGCAGCTTAGTTATCGTTCAAGGTCACACCGGGGAGCTGTTTTTT. As protein: CASSLVIVQGHTGELFF.

This sequence joins TRBV29-1 and TRBJ2-1; D perhaps matches TRBD1 (5 bases). The CDR3 is 13 amino acids. V lost 8 bases and J 5 bases, leaving 16 bases between the germline ends. Germline lookup yields CDR1 SQVTM and CDR2 ANQGSEA. The CDR3 sequence is CSIIGATNNEQFF. CDR3 nucleotide sequence: TGCAGCATAATAGGGGCAACAAACAATGAGCAGTTCTTC.

This clonotype was seen more than once but under ten times. The genes are TRBV15 and TRBJ2-5; no clear D. Trimming pared 5 bases from V and 5 bases from J, leaving 15 bases between. Looked up from germline, CDR1 is LNHNV and CDR2 is YYDKDF (reference sequence). This CDR3 is built from 14 residues. CDR3 sequence reads: CATSGINLGETQYF. The CDR3 coding sequence is TGTGCCACCAGCGGGATAAATCTCGGGGAGACCCAGTACTTC.

To note about this clonotype: Germline and junction disagree at one end, which may indicate a read error. The V and J genes are TRBV30 and TRBJ2-1; D unclear. Germline CDR1 reads GTSNPN; CDR2 reads SVGIG (reference sequence). The CDR3 is 14 amino acids. The CDR3 spells CAWVSVSSYSEQFF. The CDR3 DNA follows: TGTGCCTGGGTTAGTGTGAGCTCCTACAGTGAGCAGTTCTTC.

The J gene is TRBJ1-5, the V gene TRBV20-1; tentatively, D is TRBD1 (6 bases). V was clipped by 3 bases and J by 1 base, with 13 bases between them. Germline-derived CDR1 and CDR2 are DFQATT and SNEGSKA (reference sequence). The length of the CDR3 is 15 residues. The CDR3 spells CSASMGDTSNQPQHF. CDR3 in DNA: TGCAGTGCTAGTATGGGGGACACCAGCAATCAGCCCCAGCATTTT.

The chain carries TRBV7-3 and TRBJ1-2; 9 nucleotides align to TRBD1. The V gene end was trimmed by 5 bases and the J gene end by 5 bases; junction bases not matched to a gene: 9. CDR3 length: 15 residues. CDR1 and CDR2 (germline): SGHTA, FQGTGA. This chain's CDR3 is CASSLQPQGAYGYTF. CDR3 DNA sequence: TGTGCCAGCAGCCTTCAACCACAGGGGGCGTATGGCTACACCTTC. The variable domain in full, with the rest retrieved from reference TRBV7-3 and TRBJ1-2, is GAGVSQTPSNKVTEKGKYVELRCDPISGHTALYWYRQSLGQGPEFLIYFQGTGAADDSGLPNDRFFAVRPEGSVSTLKIQRTERGDSAVYLCASSLQPQGAYGYTFGSGTRLTVV.

CDR3 region: CASSDGTGGSEQYF. The CDR3 DNA reads as TGTGCCAGTAGTGATGGGACGGGGGGCAGCGAGCAGTACTTC. The V and J genes are TRBV19 and TRBJ2-7, with a weak D call TRBD2 (7 bases). From germline, CDR1 is LNHDA and CDR2 SQIVND (reference sequence). V lost 5 bases, J lost 6 bases, and 17 bases lay in between. The CDR3 has 14 amino acids.

There are many counts of this clonotype. V and J are TRBV10-3 and TRBJ2-7; 10 positions agree with TRBD1. V lost 0 bases, J lost 2 bases, and 4 bases stayed unmatched. The CDR3 loop spans 16 amino acids. Germline-derived CDR1 and CDR2 are ENHRY and SYGVKD. CDR3 coding DNA: TGTGCCATCAGTGAGTCGAGAGGGACAGGGGCCTACGAGCAGTACTTC. Translated: CAISESRGTGAYEQYF.

This sequence joins TRBV5-6 and TRBJ1-1; perhaps TRBD1 as D (5 bases). V gave up 5 bases and J gave up 1 base, with 18 bases separating them. The CDR3 runs 16 residues. Germline-derived CDR1 and CDR2 are SGHDT and YYEEEE. CDR3 bases: TGTGCCAGCAGTCCTGGACCCGGGACGGGGAACACTGAAGCTTTCTTT. It translates to CASSPGPGTGNTEAFF.

The V gene is TRBV12-3 or TRBV12-4, the J gene TRBJ2-2; D is ambiguous. Trimming took 11 bases from V and 0 from J, leaving 13 bases between them. The CDR3 has 14 amino acids. The CDR3 region has the DNA TGTGCCTTTTCCAAGGGTTCGAACACCGGGGAGCTGTTTTTT. Translated, it gives CAFSKGSNTGELFF.

The V gene is TRBV28, the J gene TRBJ2-2; no clear D gene. In germline, CDR1 is MDHEN, CDR2 SYDVKM. The V gene lost 2 bases and the J gene lost 2 bases, with 9 bases spanning the gap. This CDR3 contains 15 residues. This CDR3 is CASSLGQHNTGELFF. The CDR3 bases are TGTGCCAGCAGTTTAGGGCAACATAACACCGGGGAGCTGTTTTTT. The full variable domain, rest sourced from reference TRBV28 and TRBJ2-2, is DVKVTQSSRYLVKRTGEKVFLECVQDMDHENMFWYRQDPGLGLRLIYFSYDVKMKEKGDIPEGYSVSREKKERFSLILESASTNQTSMYLCASSLGQHNTGELFFGEGSRLTVL.

This chain links TRBV4-3 with TRBJ2-7; D is unclear. The V end was cut by 1 base, the J end by 0 bases, with 7 bases between. The germline gives CDR1 LGHNA, CDR2 YSLEER. The CDR3 sequence is 14 residues long. The CDR3 nucleotides are TGCGCCAGCAGCCAAGTTGCAAGCTCCTACGAGCAGTACTTC. This translates into CASSQVASSYEQYF.

This clonotype occurred a few times. This chain uses TRBV5-5 with TRBJ1-5; D gene ambiguous. CDR1 SGHKS and CDR2 YYEKEE come from the germline V gene (reference sequence). CDR3 length: 15 amino acids. V was trimmed by 2 bases and J by 1 base, leaving 10 bases between them. The CDR3 DNA reads TGTGCCAGCAGCTTTATCTTAGGGAGCAATCAGCCCCAGCATTTT. Protein: CASSFILGSNQPQHF.

This clonotype was counted only a few times. The chain uses TRBV27 and TRBJ1-4; the match to TRBD1 covers 7 bases. Trimming took 5 bases from V and 0 from J; bases not matched to a gene: 12. Germline lookup yields CDR1 MNHEY and CDR2 SMNVEV (reference sequence). The CDR3 runs 18 residues. CDR3 sequence reads: CASSTRTGLGATNEKLFF. DNA of the CDR3: TGTGCCAGCAGTACCCGGACAGGCCTGGGGGCAACTAATGAAAAACTGTTTTTT.

Regarding this clonotype: A much larger clone is a single base away; this may be a read error. The gene calls are TRBV27 and TRBJ1-1; the D gene is possibly TRBD1 (6 bases). The CDR3 runs to 15 residues. Trimming shortened V by 2 bases and J by 3 bases, and 13 bases separated the two germline ends. CDR1 MNHEY and CDR2 SMNVEV come from the germline V gene (reference sequence). CDR3 sequence (DNA): TGTGCCAGCAGTTTACCTGGGACACCAGACACTGAAGCTTTCTTT. It translates to CASSLPGTPDTEAFF.

This clonotype was recorded a few times. V and J are TRBV19 and TRBJ2-1; 8 nucleotides line up with TRBD2. Per germline, CDR1 LNHDA and CDR2 SQIVND (reference sequence). The length of the CDR3 is 14 residues. V shed 4 bases, J shed 5 bases, and the junction held 4 bases outside the gene matches. CDR3 sequence reads: CASSKRESHNEQFF. The CDR3 nucleotides read TGTGCCAGTAGTAAGCGGGAGTCCCACAATGAGCAGTTCTTC.

This clonotype has only a few counts. The chain recombines TRBV5-6 with TRBJ2-1, with 10 bases matching TRBD2. The CDR3 covers 19 residues. From germline, CDR1 is SGHDT and CDR2 YYEEEE. V gave up 1 base and J gave up 6 bases; unmatched junction bases: 16. The CDR3 DNA reads as TGTGCCAGCAGCTTGCTCCCCCGATCAATAGCGGGAGGACCCAATGAGCAGTTCTTC. This codes for CASSLLPRSIAGGPNEQFF.

J is TRBJ2-1 and V is TRBV18, with D perhaps matching TRBD1 or TRBD2 (6 bases each). CDR1 is KGHSH and CDR2 is LQKENI in the germline V gene. V was pared by 5 bases and J by 7 bases, with 15 bases between. The CDR3 runs to 14 residues. The CDR3 coding sequence is TGTGCCAGCTCAGTACCACGGGGGCGGAATGAGCAGTTCTTC. This encodes CASSVPRGRNEQFF.

This clonotype occurred a few times. The chain employs TRBV9 and TRBJ2-2; 10 nucleotides line up with TRBD2. Germline lookup yields CDR1 SGDLS and CDR2 YYNGEE. With 5 bases clipped from V and 6 bases from J, the junction kept 19 bases outside the gene matches. This CDR3 spans 19 amino acids. This CDR3 is CASRANRGSGLAESGELFF. CDR3 DNA: TGTGCCAGCAGGGCCAACAGGGGAAGCGGACTAGCGGAGTCCGGGGAGCTGTTTTTT.

Concerning this clonotype: A much larger clone sits a single nucleotide away, making a read error possible. The chain combines TRBV11-2 with TRBJ2-2, with D maybe TRBD1 (6 bases). CDR3 length: 15 residues. Germline-derived CDR1 and CDR2 are SGHAT and FQNNGV. This CDR3 reads CASSEWTDWAGKLFF. The CDR3 DNA reads as TGTGCCAGCAGCGAATGGACAGATTGGGCCGGGAAGCTGTTTTTT. Full variable domain (rest looked up from reference TRBV11-2 and TRBJ2-2): EAGVAQSPRYKIIEKRQSVAFWCNPISGHATLYWYQQILGQGPKLLIQFQNNGVVDDSQLPKDRFSAERLKGVDSTLKIQPAKLEDSAVYLCASSEWTDWAGKLFFGEGSRLTVL.

Points on this clonotype: A much larger clone lies one base from this, so it may be a read error. The chain couples TRBV5-1 to TRBJ1-1; weak D call: TRBD1 (5 bases). Germline V CDR1 and CDR2: SGHRS, YFSETQ. The CDR3 covers 13 residues. V was cut by 10 bases and J by 2 bases, with 15 bases left in between. The CDR3 loop reads CAGRRGLNTEAFF. CDR3 nucleotides: TGCGCCGGCCGAAGGGGACTTAACACTGAAGCTTTCTTT.

This clonotype showed up many times. CDR3 in amino acids: CASSFDRVSEQYF. The CDR3 DNA follows: TGTGCCAGCAGTTTCGACAGGGTCTCCGAGCAGTACTTC. The chain joins TRBV27 to TRBJ2-7, with TRBD1 identical over 7 bases. Trimming cost V 3 bases and J 6 bases; bases outside gene matches: 5. The CDR3 totals 13 residues. The V gene's germline CDR1 is MNHEY and CDR2 SMNVEV (reference sequence).

Concerning this clonotype: This may be a read error, as it is one base from a much larger clone. The conserved phenylalanine or tryptophan normally closing the CDR3 is absent here, so this likely arose from a read error. The chain couples TRBV12-3 or TRBV12-4 to TRBJ1-1, with 7 bases aligning to TRBD1. The CDR3 runs to 14 residues. The ends lost 2 bases at V and 6 bases at J; junction bases unmatched: 6. The CDR3 loop reads CASSLPTGLAEAFL. In DNA, the CDR3 is TGTGCCAGCAGTTTACCGACAGGGCTCGCTGAAGCTTTCCTT.

With respect to this clonotype: This may come from a read error, since a much larger clone is one base off. The genes are TRBV25-1 and TRBJ2-7, with D perhaps TRBD2 (6 bases). CDR3 length: 15 residues. CDR1 and CDR2 from the germline V gene are MGHDK and SYGVNS. The CDR3, as DNA: TGTGCCATCAGTGGAGGACGGGAGTTTGGATGGGGGCAGTACTTC. It translates to CAISGGREFGWGQYF.

This clonotype was found many times. The V call is TRBV12-3 or TRBV12-4, the J call TRBJ2-1; no clear D gene. V was shortened by 6 bases and J by 8 bases, with 14 bases between the two germline ends. The CDR3 spans 13 residues. CDR3 DNA sequence: TGTGCCAGCAGGGTTGAGCCGTGGGATGAGCAGTTCTTC. This translates into CASRVEPWDEQFF.

In this sample, this clonotype turned up many times. J is TRBJ2-7 and V is TRBV4-3; D is undetermined. The CDR3 extends over 15 amino acids. The germline V gene encodes CDR1 LGHNA and CDR2 YSLEER. The V end lost 1 base, the J end lost 3 bases, and 13 bases lay between the germline ends. This chain's CDR3 is CASSQGSSRSYEQYF. The CDR3 coding sequence is TGCGCCAGCAGCCAAGGATCGTCGAGGAGCTACGAGCAGTACTTC.

This clonotype was detected ten times or more. This chain connects TRBV28 to TRBJ2-7, with a weak D call TRBD2 (6 bases). The germline V gene encodes CDR1 MDHEN and CDR2 SYDVKM. Trimming removed 5 bases from V and 3 bases from J, with 14 bases in between. The CDR3 is 14 residues long. CDR3 region: CASSPRLEIYEQYF. In DNA, the CDR3 is TGTGCCAGCAGTCCCCGACTAGAAATCTACGAGCAGTACTTC.